The rows below give T cell receptor beta chains drawn from one sample of a study of CD8+ T cells in alopecia areata. This table comes from immunoSEQ multiplex PCR, and its TCRdb copy is limited to in-frame clones, with some not included. The data contain 200,000 to 250,000 clones, about three fifths of them singletons. Sequenced material: CD4+ T cells sorted from blood, taken at week 0. The receptors stem from a human donor with alopecia areata. The CDR3 runs from the conserved cysteine through the conserved F or W. Each record gives: D gene, V gene, J gene, clone size, CDR3 protein, CDR3 DNA. D genes are given only for firm matches. Size is stated for part of the rows, as once, few or many counts, or as a class when the clone is expanded.

-	TRBV29-1	TRBJ2-1	-	CSGRQRSYNEQFF	TGCAGCGGAAGGCAGCGCTCCTACAATGAGCAGTTCTTC
-	TRBV18	TRBJ1-1	-	CASSGGNTEAFF	TGTGCCAGCTCAGGGGGCAACACTGAAGCTTTCTTT
-	TRBV2	TRBJ1-2	-	CASSVGYGYTF	TGTGCCAGCAGTGTGGGCTATGGCTACACCTTC
-	TRBV11-1	TRBJ1-1	-	CASSPDTFNTEAFF	TGTGCCAGCAGCCCCGACACCTTTAACACTGAAGCTTTCTTT
-	TRBV25-1	TRBJ1-6	-	CASSETHTGSSPLHF	TGTGCCAGCAGTGAAACACACACAGGGTCTTCACCCCTCCACTTT
-	TRBV29-1	TRBJ2-6	few	CSVEDLGGANVLTF	TGCAGCGTTGAAGATCTCGGGGGGGCCAACGTCCTGACTTTC
-	TRBV29-1	TRBJ2-2	-	CSAPEQVTGELFF	TGCAGCGCTCCAGAACAGGTCACCGGGGAGCTGTTTTTT
-	TRBV2	TRBJ2-3	-	CASSEEGPDTQYF	TGTGCCAGCAGTGAAGAGGGACCAGATACGCAGTATTTT
TRBD2	TRBV19	TRBJ2-5	-	CASSTLAGGPKETQYF	TGTGCCAGTAGTACCCTAGCGGGAGGTCCCAAAGAGACCCAGTACTTC
TRBD1	TRBV6-1	TRBJ1-1	-	CASSEKGYRGFLF	TGTGCCAGCAGTGAAAAGGGGTACAGGGGCTTTCTCTTT
-	TRBV30	TRBJ2-7	-	CAWSAPHSAGYEQYF	TGTGCCTGGAGTGCCCCTCATTCAGCTGGCTACGAGCAGTACTTC
TRBD1	TRBV9	TRBJ2-3	once	CASSLIGQGLTDTQYF	TGTGCCAGCAGCCTTATAGGACAGGGGCTCACAGATACGCAGTATTTT
-	TRBV4-1	TRBJ1-3	-	CASRHIGGPEGNTIYF	TGCGCCAGCAGACACATCGGGGGACCCGAGGGAAACACCATATATTTT
TRBD2	TRBV4-1	TRBJ2-1	few	CASSPTLGQRGKNEQFF	TGCGCCAGCAGCCCGACCCTTGGGCAGCGGGGGAAAAATGAGCAGTTCTTC
TRBD2	TRBV5-1	TRBJ2-6	-	CASRRNSGGTGANVLTF	TGCGCCAGCAGAAGGAACAGCGGGGGAACTGGGGCCAACGTCCTGACTTTC
-	TRBV30	TRBJ1-2	-	CAWRSGGGYGYTF	TGTGCCTGGAGGTCTGGGGGCGGGTATGGCTACACCTTC
-	TRBV5-1	TRBJ1-5	few	CASSGAGGNQPQHF	TGCGCCAGCAGCGGAGCAGGGGGCAATCAGCCCCAGCATTTT
-	TRBV7-6	TRBJ1-2	-	CASSLITGDGYTF	TGTGCCAGCAGCCTTATAACAGGCGATGGCTACACCTTC
-	TRBV7-3	TRBJ2-2	few	CASSPGRTGELFF	TGTGCCAGCAGTCCAGGGAGGACCGGGGAGCTGTTTTTT
TRBD1	TRBV6-5	TRBJ2-1	-	CASSYRDSRNEQFF	TGTGCCAGCAGTTACCGGGACAGTCGGAATGAGCAGTTCTTC
-	TRBV29-1	TRBJ1-5	once	CSVAGASNQPQHF	TGCAGCGTTGCGGGGGCGAGCAATCAGCCCCAGCATTTT
-	TRBV18	TRBJ2-1	-	CASSPLAAYNEQFF	TGTGCCAGCTCACCGCTCGCGGCATACAATGAGCAGTTCTTC
TRBD1	TRBV30	TRBJ1-5	once	CAWTGGGNQPQHF	TGTGCCTGGACAGGGGGCGGAAATCAGCCCCAGCATTTT
TRBD2	TRBV25-1	TRBJ2-5	-	CASGLTSGGGETQYF	TGTGCCAGCGGTCTCACTAGCGGTGGGGGTGAGACCCAGTACTTC
-	TRBV5-1	TRBJ2-3	-	CASRVAPGTDTQYF	TGCGCCAGCAGAGTCGCGCCGGGCACAGATACGCAGTATTTT
TRBD1	TRBV29-1	TRBJ2-6	-	CSVTGGTGANVLTF	TGCAGCGTGACAGGGGGAACTGGGGCCAACGTCCTGACTTTC
-	TRBV20-1	TRBJ1-2	-	CSASQGGYTF	TGCAGTGCTAGTCAGGGCGGCTACACCTTC
-	TRBV7-9	TRBJ2-3	-	CASTTQGRTDTQYF	TGTGCCAGCACCACTCAGGGGAGGACAGATACGCAGTATTTT
-	TRBV14	TRBJ1-6	many	CASSQQSSPLHF	TGTGCCAGCAGCCAACAGAGTTCACCCCTCCACTTT
TRBD2	TRBV18	TRBJ2-1	-	CASSPAAGGVYNEQFF	TGTGCCAGCTCACCCGCGGCGGGAGGAGTCTACAATGAGCAGTTCTTC
-	TRBV7-9	TRBJ1-2	-	CASSPAGANYGYTF	TGTGCCAGCTCCCCGGCAGGGGCAAACTATGGCTACACCTTC
-	TRBV27	TRBJ2-7	-	CASSLGGSRNEQYF	TGTGCCAGCAGTTTGGGGGGTTCTAGGAACGAGCAGTACTTC
-	TRBV30	TRBJ1-2	-	CAWSAHGSGANYGYTF	TGTGCCTGGAGCGCACACGGTAGCGGAGCTAACTATGGCTACACCTTC